The 31 T cell receptor beta chains below all came from one sample that was sequenced in a study of beta chain features in type 1 diabetes. cDNA synthesis used the whole RNA isolate, giving expressed TCRB sequences. This table comes from immunoSEQ multiplex PCR, and its TCRdb copy is limited to in-frame clones, with some not included. In the table there are around 250,000 clones, about 70% of which are singletons. The sequenced material came from naive CD4+ T cells from blood. The receptors were gathered from a man younger than 40 in good health.

The rearrangement links TRBV4-3 to TRBJ2-3; 7 bases align to TRBD2. Germline assignment: CDR1 LGHNA and CDR2 YSLEER. V gave up 1 base and J gave up 4 bases; unmatched junction bases: 8. This CDR3 is built from 16 residues. As DNA, the CDR3 is TGCGCCAGCAGCCAAGGGGAGGGGCAGGTCGCAGATACGCAGTATTTT. Amino acid sequence: CASSQGEGQVADTQYF.

This rearrangement joins TRBV11-2 to TRBJ2-5, with 10 bases identical to TRBD2. The length of the CDR3 is 17 residues. J gave up 7 bases and V 2 bases, and 13 bases lay outside the gene matches. CDR1 is SGHAT, CDR2 FQNNGV, per germline. The CDR3 protein is CASSLNPLAGDTGTQYF. The DNA for the CDR3 is TGTGCCAGCAGCTTAAACCCGCTAGCGGGGGACACGGGGACCCAGTACTTC.

This clone was seen a few times. The chain combines TRBV5-1 with TRBJ1-2; D unresolved. The V end was cut by 6 bases, the J end by 8 bases, with 20 bases between. CDR3 length equals 14 residues. The germline gives CDR1 SGHRS, CDR2 YFSETQ. The CDR3 spells CASIREYPSRGYTF. The CDR3 nucleotides read TGCGCCAGCATTCGGGAGTATCCATCGCGGGGCTACACCTTC.

V gene TRBV7-9 combines with J gene TRBJ1-2; perhaps TRBD1 as D (5 bases). V lost 0 bases, J lost 8 bases, and 10 bases lay in between. The CDR3 is 13 amino acids. Germline CDR1 is SEHNR and CDR2 is FQNEAQ (reference sequence). The chain's CDR3 is CASSLAGEGGYTF. CDR3 sequence (DNA): TGTGCCAGCAGCTTAGCGGGGGAAGGAGGCTACACCTTC.

Details on this clone: The sample carries other DNA sequences with the same CDR3. This rearrangement joins TRBV30 to TRBJ2-7; 7 nucleotides agree with TRBD2. The CDR3 length is 12 residues. Per germline, CDR1 GTSNPN and CDR2 SVGIG (reference sequence). J was trimmed by 4 bases and V by 3 bases; bases with no gene match: 3. The CDR3 here is CAWSPGGYEQYF. The CDR3 region has the DNA TGTGCCTGGAGCCCCGGGGGGTACGAGCAGTACTTC.

This chain uses TRBV10-3 with TRBJ2-5; 7 bases are a match to TRBD2. J gave up 4 bases and V 11 bases, and 4 bases lay outside the gene matches. The CDR3 spans 11 residues. Germline-derived CDR1 and CDR2 are ENHRY and SYGVKD. CDR3 nucleotide sequence: TGTGCCGGAACTAGCGCAGAGACCCAGTACTTC. It specifies CAGTSAETQYF.

This chain joins TRBV7-2 and TRBJ2-5; 9 bases align to TRBD2. Germline V gives CDR1 SGHTA, CDR2 FQGNSA. V shed 5 bases and J 8 bases; nucleotides not matched to a gene: 9. The CDR3 is 14 amino acids. The DNA of the CDR3 is TGTGCCAGCAGCCCTAGCGGGACCCAGAATACCCAGTACTTC. This sequence encodes CASSPSGTQNTQYF.

The V gene is TRBV30, the J gene TRBJ1-4; 11 nucleotides align to TRBD1. The germline gives CDR1 GTSNPN, CDR2 SVGIG (reference sequence). V was clipped by 2 bases and J by 7 bases; unmatched bases: 6. The CDR3 consists of 15 residues. CDR3 in DNA: TGTGCCTGGAGTTCCAGGACAGGGGGCTTTGAAAAACTGTTTTTT. Translating gives CAWSSRTGGFEKLFF.

This rearrangement joins TRBV5-1 to TRBJ2-1, with 8 bases aligning to TRBD2. V lost 4 bases and J lost 3; bases outside the gene matches: 9. The CDR3 loop spans 16 amino acids. Germline values: CDR1 SGHRS, CDR2 YFSETQ. The CDR3 loop is CASSLGLAGLYNEQFF. The CDR3 DNA reads TGCGCCAGCAGCCTAGGCCTAGCGGGCCTCTACAATGAGCAGTTCTTC.

The chain links TRBV29-1 to TRBJ2-1, with D maybe TRBD1 (6 bases). Germline CDR1 and CDR2: SQVTM and ANQGSEA. The V end was cut by 5 bases, the J end by 3 bases, with 11 bases between. The CDR3 totals 13 residues. The CDR3 loop is CSVSADSYNEQFF. Here the CDR3 DNA reads TGCAGCGTTTCTGCGGACAGCTACAATGAGCAGTTCTTC.

This clone was counted between two and nine times. The chain couples TRBV29-1 to TRBJ2-6; D not certain. In germline, CDR1 is SQVTM, CDR2 ANQGSEA. This CDR3 has 14 residues. Trimming left V 4 bases short and J 2 bases short, with 9 bases between. In DNA, the CDR3 is TGCAGCGTTGGCCCACTCCCTGGGGCCAACGTCCTGACTTTC. The encoded protein is CSVGPLPGANVLTF.

The rearrangement links TRBV5-4 to TRBJ2-5, with D tentatively TRBD1 (5 bases). From germline, CDR1 is SGHNT and CDR2 YYREEE (reference sequence). This CDR3 region has 16 residues. V lost 4 bases and J 1 base, leaving 17 bases between the germline ends. CDR3 amino acids: CASSVDFDSIQETQYF. The CDR3 DNA is TGTGCCAGCAGCGTCGATTTCGACAGCATCCAAGAGACCCAGTACTTC.

The V call is TRBV6-6, the J call TRBJ2-6, with D possibly TRBD1 on 6 matching bases. The CDR3 consists of 16 residues. Per the germline V gene, CDR1 is MNHNY and CDR2 is SVGAGI (reference sequence). V was clipped by 5 bases and J by 4 bases, with 15 bases between them. CDR3 nucleotide sequence: TGTGCCAGCAGTCCTACCGCAGGGGAAGGGGCCAACGTCCTGACTTTC. Its translation is CASSPTAGEGANVLTF.

This clone appeared a few times. The rearrangement uses TRBV29-1 and TRBJ2-7, with TRBD2 as a possible D gene (7 bases). Germline lookup yields CDR1 SQVTM and CDR2 ANQGSEA. CDR3 size: 14 residues. With 7 bases removed from V and 5 bases from J, the gap between germline ends came to 21 bases. CDR3 residues: CSAGGGSGYDEQYF. The CDR3 DNA reads as TGCAGCGCCGGGGGCGGGAGCGGGTATGACGAGCAGTACTTC.

The chain recombines TRBV30 with TRBJ2-7; 7 nucleotides align to TRBD2. Germline CDR1 GTSNPN, CDR2 SVGIG (reference sequence). The CDR3 extends over 11 amino acids. J lost 3 bases, V lost 8 bases, and 4 bases had no gene match. The CDR3 is CAATSSYEQYF. DNA of the CDR3: TGTGCCGCGACTAGCAGCTACGAGCAGTACTTC.

This rearrangement joins TRBV11-2 to TRBJ2-7, with D tentatively TRBD1 (5 bases). The germline gives CDR1 SGHAT, CDR2 FQNNGV. This CDR3 has 14 residues. The V gene lost 5 bases and the J gene lost 1 base, with 12 bases spanning the gap. The CDR3 bases are TGTGCCAGCAGCCAGGGCCTGGGGTCCTACGAGCAGTACTTC. Amino acids: CASSQGLGSYEQYF.

The chain combines TRBV6-5 with TRBJ2-5; possible D gene TRBD2, 5 bases. The CDR3 sequence is 13 residues long. The germline V gene has CDR1 MNHEY and CDR2 SVGAGI. V was clipped by 6 bases and J by 0 bases, with 8 bases between them. CDR3 sequence (DNA): TGTGCCAGCAGCCGCGGGCACCAAGAGACCCAGTACTTC. Protein sequence: CASSRGHQETQYF.

The table lists this clone with a few counts. The chain carries TRBV29-1 and TRBJ2-7; no firm D call. There are 13 residues in the CDR3. Germline V gives CDR1 SQVTM, CDR2 ANQGSEA. V lost 6 bases to trimming and J lost 2 bases, with 14 bases between them. CDR3 sequence reads: CSVRTDTTYEQYF. The CDR3 DNA reads TGCAGCGTACGGACGGATACCACCTACGAGCAGTACTTC.

The V and J genes are TRBV10-3 and TRBJ2-5; 7 nucleotides match TRBD1. J gave up 4 bases and V 0 bases, and 5 bases lay outside the gene matches. CDR3 size: 15 residues. Germline CDR1 is ENHRY and CDR2 is SYGVKD. This chain's CDR3 is CAISESRGGGETQYF. CDR3 DNA sequence: TGTGCCATCAGTGAGTCCCGAGGGGGCGGAGAGACCCAGTACTTC.

This clone was seen a handful of times. The rearrangement links TRBV25-1 to TRBJ2-2, with D perhaps TRBD2 (5 bases). CDR3 length: 14 residues. The ends were cut back, 3 bases at V and 4 bases at J, with 9 bases in the middle. Per the germline V gene, CDR1 is MGHDK and CDR2 is SYGVNS. For the CDR3, the DNA is TGTGCCAGCAGTGAGGACTGGGTCACCGGGGAGCTGTTTTTT. Translating gives CASSEDWVTGELFF.

The rearrangement links TRBV9 to TRBJ2-2; a possible D gene is TRBD2 (6 bases). V lost 0 bases to trimming and J lost 5 bases, with 14 bases between them. The CDR3 contains 16 residues. Per germline, CDR1 SGDLS and CDR2 YYNGEE. This CDR3 is CASSVDGSPRTGELFF. CDR3 nucleotides: TGTGCCAGCAGCGTAGACGGGAGCCCTAGAACCGGGGAGCTGTTTTTT.

V and J are TRBV25-1 and TRBJ1-1; D is unresolved. This CDR3 spans 12 amino acids. With 5 bases removed from V and 0 bases from J, the gap between germline ends came to 4 bases. Germline CDR1 reads MGHDK; CDR2 reads SYGVNS. In nucleotides, the CDR3 is TGTGCCAGCAGTTTCATGAACACTGAAGCTTTCTTT. It translates to CASSFMNTEAFF.

The rearrangement links TRBV30 to TRBJ1-1, with D unresolved. Trimming removed 2 bases from V and 6 bases from J, with 10 bases in between. The CDR3 has 12 amino acids. The germline V gene encodes CDR1 GTSNPN and CDR2 SVGIG (reference sequence). The CDR3 is CAWSTVGAEAFF. CDR3 bases: TGTGCCTGGAGTACGGTTGGCGCTGAAGCTTTCTTT.

J is TRBJ1-1 and V is TRBV29-1; no firm D call. The V end lost 4 bases, the J end lost 4 bases, and 7 bases lay between the germline ends. CDR3 length: 11 residues. The germline V gene has CDR1 SQVTM and CDR2 ANQGSEA. CDR3 DNA sequence: TGCAGCGTTGTGCCCGGCACTGAAGCTTTCTTT. Translated: CSVVPGTEAFF.

This chain connects TRBV30 to TRBJ2-5; 8 nucleotides agree with TRBD1. CDR3 length equals 13 residues. The V gene end was trimmed by 4 bases and the J gene end by 5 bases; junction bases not matched to a gene: 6. From germline, CDR1 is GTSNPN and CDR2 SVGIG (reference sequence). The CDR3 loop reads CAWTPGGYETQYF. The CDR3 coding sequence is TGTGCCTGGACCCCAGGGGGCTACGAGACCCAGTACTTC.

V is TRBV6-5 and J is TRBJ2-2, with TRBD2 identical over 11 bases. Germline assignment: CDR1 MNHEY and CDR2 SVGAGI. V shed 6 bases, J shed 6 bases, and the junction held 6 bases outside the gene matches. The CDR3 spans 15 residues. This CDR3 reads CASSGPSGRPGELFF. Here the CDR3 DNA reads TGTGCCAGCAGCGGGCCTAGCGGGAGGCCCGGGGAGCTGTTTTTT.

This clone was recorded a few times. The CDR3 is CASSIANEQFF. CDR3 bases: TGTGCCAGTAGTATAGCCAATGAGCAGTTCTTC. The V and J genes are TRBV19 and TRBJ2-1; D is uncertain. The CDR3 sequence is 11 residues long. Germline-derived CDR1 and CDR2 are LNHDA and SQIVND (reference sequence). V lost 1 base, J lost 6 bases, and 1 base lay in between.

The chain links TRBV7-6 to TRBJ2-7; D unclear. Germline CDR1 is SGHVS and CDR2 is FNYEAQ. Trimming stripped 1 base from V and 1 base from J, with 5 bases between. The CDR3 spans 13 residues. CDR3 sequence reads: CASSLERSYEQYF. The CDR3 coding sequence is TGTGCCAGCAGCTTAGAAAGGTCCTACGAGCAGTACTTC.

V gene TRBV4-3 combines with J gene TRBJ1-5; D possibly corresponds to TRBD1 (5 bases). CDR3 length: 14 residues. Trimming removed 1 base from V and 5 bases from J, with 9 bases in between. In germline, CDR1 is LGHNA, CDR2 YSLEER. CDR3 DNA: TGCGCCAGCAGCCAAGTCACGACAGATCAGCCCCAGCATTTT. Its translation is CASSQVTTDQPQHF.

V is TRBV13 and J is TRBJ2-7; 9 bases align to TRBD1. J gave up 6 bases and V 0 bases, and 3 bases lay outside the gene matches. The germline gives CDR1 PRHDT, CDR2 FYEKMQ (reference sequence). This CDR3 has 14 amino acids. The CDR3 coding sequence is TGTGCCAGCAGCTTAGGACAGGGGGCCGGCGAGCAGTACTTC. As protein: CASSLGQGAGEQYF.

This chain links TRBV28 with TRBJ2-7, with no clear D. CDR1 and CDR2 from the germline V gene are MDHEN and SYDVKM. Trimming cost V 3 bases and J 7 bases, with 10 bases left between them. The CDR3 runs to 12 residues. The CDR3 sequence: CASSFGVGEQYF. The CDR3, as DNA: TGTGCCAGCAGTTTTGGCGTGGGGGAGCAGTACTTC.